These 16 T cell receptor beta chains originate from one sample sequenced in a study of T cell responses to AZD1222 COVID-19 vaccine. Method: immunoSEQ multiplex PCR; TCRdb's copy keeps in-frame clones and lacks some. The profile covers 200,000 to 250,000 clones, with approximately 94% appearing a single time and 1.7% taken by the ten largest. The specimen was peripheral blood, collected 28 days after the second dose of the MenACWY control vaccine. All receptors come from an adult who received the MenACWY meningococcal vaccine as a control.

The J gene is TRBJ1-2, the V gene TRBV15; D possibly corresponds to TRBD1 (5 bases). This CDR3 comprises 15 residues. Germline CDR1 LNHNV, CDR2 YYDKDF (reference sequence). The ends were cut back, 0 bases at V and 4 bases at J, with 12 bases in the middle. The DNA of the CDR3 is TGTGCCACCAGCAGAGACGATTCGGGGACCTATGGCTACACCTTC. As protein: CATSRDDSGTYGYTF.

The chain employs TRBV11-2 and TRBJ1-1; TRBD1 matches at 7 bases. J lost 0 bases, V lost 3 bases, and 7 bases had no gene match. In germline, CDR1 is SGHAT, CDR2 FQNNGV. The CDR3 runs to 16 residues. The chain's CDR3 is CASSLGGQNLNTEAFF. The CDR3 nucleotides are TGTGCCAGCAGCTTGGGGGGACAGAACCTGAACACTGAAGCTTTCTTT.

This sequence joins TRBV2 and TRBJ2-7, with 9 bases that match TRBD1. The V gene end was trimmed by 6 bases and the J gene end by 6 bases; junction bases not matched to a gene: 9. The CDR3 sequence is 14 residues long. Looked up from germline, CDR1 is SNHLY and CDR2 is FYNNEI. CDR3 coding DNA: TGTGCCAGCAGAGCGTGGGACAGGGTGGGCGAGCAGTACTTC. It codes for CASRAWDRVGEQYF.

The chain couples TRBV6-5 to TRBJ1-1; tentative D call: TRBD1 (6 bases). CDR1 is MNHEY and CDR2 is SVGAGI in the germline V gene. The V gene lost 11 bases and the J gene lost 4 bases, with 8 bases spanning the gap. The CDR3 extends over 10 amino acids. Here the CDR3 reads CALGGTEAFF. For the CDR3, the DNA is TGTGCCCTAGGGGGCACTGAAGCTTTCTTT.

The chain combines TRBV19 with TRBJ1-2; TRBD1 agrees at 7 bases. Germline assignment: CDR1 LNHDA and CDR2 SQIVND (reference sequence). The CDR3 loop spans 16 amino acids. V was pared by 7 bases and J by 4 bases, with 15 bases of the junction left unmatched. CDR3 in DNA: TGTGCCAGTAAACAGACAGGGAGGGAGGAGCGCTATGGCTACACCTTC. This encodes CASKQTGREERYGYTF.

This clone came up once. V usage is TRBV27 and J usage is TRBJ1-1, with D uncertain. V was clipped by 8 bases and J by 1 base, with 11 bases between them. Per germline, CDR1 MNHEY and CDR2 SMNVEV (reference sequence). The CDR3 is made up of 13 amino acids. The CDR3 DNA sequence: TGTGCCAGCTGGGGTGCAGGGAACACTGAAGCTTTCTTT. Protein product: CASWGAGNTEAFF.

The genes are TRBV10-3 and TRBJ1-2; maybe TRBD1 (5 bases). Looked up from germline, CDR1 is ENHRY and CDR2 is SYGVKD. Trimming took off 5 bases at V and 2 bases at J, with 9 bases between the two ends. The CDR3 is 13 amino acids. In DNA form, the CDR3 reads TGTGCCATCAGTTTAGGGACGAACTATGGCTACACCTTC. Protein product: CAISLGTNYGYTF.

V is TRBV5-6 and J is TRBJ2-7; D is ambiguous. The germline CDR1 and CDR2 sequences are SGHDT and YYEEEE. Trimming shortened V by 4 bases and J by 1 base, and 9 bases separated the two germline ends. The CDR3 is made up of 13 amino acids. In nucleotides, the CDR3 is TGTGCCAGCAGCCCGGGCGTATCCTACGAGCAGTACTTC. It is translated as CASSPGVSYEQYF.

V usage is TRBV25-1 and J usage is TRBJ2-2; possibly TRBD2 for D (6 bases). The CDR3 length is 14 residues. CDR1 and CDR2 (germline): MGHDK, SYGVNS. Deletions cut 4 bases from V and 3 bases from J, with 9 bases between. The CDR3 loop reads CASSAGLYTGELFF. In nucleotides, the CDR3 is TGTGCCAGCAGTGCTGGACTATACACCGGGGAGCTGTTTTTT.

The rearrangement joins TRBV24-1 to TRBJ1-1, with no clear D. V dropped 9 bases and J dropped 1 base, with 11 bases sitting between them. Germline loops: CDR1 KGHDR, CDR2 SFDVKD. This CDR3 is 13 amino acids long. CDR3 nucleotide sequence: TGTGCCACCTTGGATTCGGGGAACACTGAAGCTTTCTTT. It yields the protein CATLDSGNTEAFF.

This clone was recorded once. V and J are TRBV9 and TRBJ1-3; tentatively, D is TRBD1 (5 bases). Germline V CDR1 and CDR2: SGDLS, YYNGEE. Trimming stripped 0 bases from V and 2 bases from J, with 6 bases between. CDR3 length: 14 amino acids. The DNA for the CDR3 is TGTGCCAGCAGCGTAGGGGGGACTGGAAACACCATATATTTT. It is translated as CASSVGGTGNTIYF. The entire variable domain, with the rest obtained from reference TRBV9 and TRBJ1-3, is as follows: DSGVTQTPKHLITATGQRVTLRCSPRSGDLSVYWYQQSLDQGLQFLIQYYNGEERAKGNILERFSAQQFPDLHSELNLSSLELGDSALYFCASSVGGTGNTIYFGEGSWLTVV.

This chain links TRBV7-9 with TRBJ1-5; D might be TRBD1 (5 bases). The germline V gene has CDR1 SEHNR and CDR2 FQNEAQ (reference sequence). V was cut by 5 bases and J by 4 bases, with 12 bases left in between. This CDR3 contains 14 residues. Here the CDR3 reads CASSRTDSNQPQHF. CDR3 nucleotide sequence: TGTGCCAGCAGCCGGACCGACAGTAATCAGCCCCAGCATTTT.

A single count supports this clone. The CDR3 DNA sequence: TGTGCCAGCAGTGACATGGACGGCTACACCTTC. It is translated as CASSDMDGYTF. The chain combines TRBV2 with TRBJ1-2; D remains unclear. This CDR3 comprises 11 residues. The germline V and J ends were trimmed by 3 bases and 8 bases, with 7 bases remaining between them. Germline assignment: CDR1 SNHLY and CDR2 FYNNEI.

The genes are TRBV5-1 and TRBJ2-5; TRBD2 matches 7 bases. The V and J ends lost 2 bases and 0 bases, in that order; junction bases with no gene match: 10. Looked up from germline, CDR1 is SGHRS and CDR2 is YFSETQ. This CDR3 is built from 17 residues. CDR3: CASSFPSGIMYQETQYF. The CDR3 nucleotides are TGCGCCAGCAGCTTTCCTAGCGGAATTATGTACCAAGAGACCCAGTACTTC. Variable domain in full (rest from reference TRBV5-1 and TRBJ2-5): KAGVTQTPRYLIKTRGQQVTLSCSPISGHRSVSWYQQTPGQGLQFLFEYFSETQRNKGNFPGRFSGRQFSNSRSEMNVSTLELGDSALYLCASSFPSGIMYQETQYFGPGTRLLVL.

In its sample, this clone was seen once. The chain uses TRBV27 and TRBJ1-3; D unclear. V was clipped by 5 bases and J by 4 bases, with 9 bases between them. This CDR3 contains 13 residues. CDR1 is MNHEY, CDR2 SMNVEV, per germline (reference sequence). CDR3 sequence (DNA): TGTGCCAGCAGTATGACACGCGGAAACACCATATATTTT. Its translation is CASSMTRGNTIYF.

This chain uses TRBV27 with TRBJ2-7; 7 bases align to TRBD2. This CDR3 is built from 14 residues. After removal of 7 bases from V and 2 bases from J, the junction contained 8 bases not matched to a gene. CDR1 is MNHEY, CDR2 SMNVEV, per germline (reference sequence). CDR3 loop: CASIGLRGAYEQYF. Here the CDR3 DNA reads TGTGCCAGCATTGGGCTTCGGGGGGCCTACGAGCAGTACTTC.